This T cell receptor (beta chain) was profiled in a study of T cell clonotyping in hematopoietic cell transplantation. The study, taken as a whole, reports: Recipient TCR diversity dropped after transplant; expanded clonotypes rose from day 30 to 180. Broader posttransplant TCR repertoire diversity was predicted by graft donor and pretransplant recipient Inverse Simpson Index values. At the given depth, recipient repertoires were over 97% de novo clonotypes.

Sequenced by immunoSEQ multiplex PCR; TCRdb stores in-frame clones only, minus some. The table lists approximately 30,000 clones, roughly 95% of them singletons, with roughly 1.4% in the top ten. This CDR3 comprises 17 residues. Germline loops: CDR1 LNHNV, CDR2 YYDKDF (reference sequence). V was cut by 3 bases and J by 0 bases, with 17 bases left in between. Concerning this clone itself: The antigen remains undetermined.

Material: peripheral blood mononuclear cells. V and J are TRBV15 and TRBJ1-2; D is perhaps TRBD1 (5 bases). The source of this sequence is a man aged 50-59 years in good health. Some clones in this sample may be carry-over from other donors' samples. In DNA, the CDR3 is TGTGCCACCAGCAGTCTCGTCACAGGCGAATCTAACTATGGCTACACCTTC. Its translation is CATSSLVTGESNYGYTF.